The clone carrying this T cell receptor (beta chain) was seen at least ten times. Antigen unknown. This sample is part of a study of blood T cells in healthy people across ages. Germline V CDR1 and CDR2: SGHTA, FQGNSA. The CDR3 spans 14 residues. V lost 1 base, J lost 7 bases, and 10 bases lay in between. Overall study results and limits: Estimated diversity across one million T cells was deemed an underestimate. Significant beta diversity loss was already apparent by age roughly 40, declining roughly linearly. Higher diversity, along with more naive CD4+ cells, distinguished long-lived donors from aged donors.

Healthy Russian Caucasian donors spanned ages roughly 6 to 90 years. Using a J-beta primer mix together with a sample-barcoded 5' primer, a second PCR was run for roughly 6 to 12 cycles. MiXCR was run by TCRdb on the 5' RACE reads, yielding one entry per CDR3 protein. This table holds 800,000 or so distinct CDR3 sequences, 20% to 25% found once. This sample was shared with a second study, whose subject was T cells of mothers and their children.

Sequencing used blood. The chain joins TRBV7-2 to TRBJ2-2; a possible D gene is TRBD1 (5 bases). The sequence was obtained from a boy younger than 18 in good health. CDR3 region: CASSLEGVVGELFF. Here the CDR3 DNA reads TGTGCCAGCAGCTTAGAAGGGGTTGTCGGGGAGCTGTTTTTT.